The TCR beta chain described here comes from a study of shared T cell receptors in the human thymus. The CDR3 is 14 residues long. The junction had 3 bases not matched to a gene; V was cut back by 2 bases and J by 3 bases. CDR1 is SGHDT and CDR2 is YYEEEE in the germline V gene. The data were produced by immunoSEQ multiplex PCR, yet TCRdb's version contains in-frame clones alone and is incomplete. The table records under 850,000 clones, approximately 88% of them present only once. This sample was shared with a second study, whose subject was human thymus T cells. That study adds: From resections taken during corrective heart surgery, the thymus tissue was obtained. Repertoires from thymus and blood appeared to show biased V and J gene usage. In unrelated individuals, thymic repertoires overlapped highly, according to related research.

J is TRBJ2-3 and V is TRBV5-6; 7 bases are shared with TRBD2. The sample was thymocytes. The receptor's source is a boy less than two years old with a congenital heart defect. The CDR3 loop is CASSFWRETDTQYF. The CDR3 DNA reads TGTGCCAGCAGCTTTTGGCGGGAGACAGATACGCAGTATTTT.